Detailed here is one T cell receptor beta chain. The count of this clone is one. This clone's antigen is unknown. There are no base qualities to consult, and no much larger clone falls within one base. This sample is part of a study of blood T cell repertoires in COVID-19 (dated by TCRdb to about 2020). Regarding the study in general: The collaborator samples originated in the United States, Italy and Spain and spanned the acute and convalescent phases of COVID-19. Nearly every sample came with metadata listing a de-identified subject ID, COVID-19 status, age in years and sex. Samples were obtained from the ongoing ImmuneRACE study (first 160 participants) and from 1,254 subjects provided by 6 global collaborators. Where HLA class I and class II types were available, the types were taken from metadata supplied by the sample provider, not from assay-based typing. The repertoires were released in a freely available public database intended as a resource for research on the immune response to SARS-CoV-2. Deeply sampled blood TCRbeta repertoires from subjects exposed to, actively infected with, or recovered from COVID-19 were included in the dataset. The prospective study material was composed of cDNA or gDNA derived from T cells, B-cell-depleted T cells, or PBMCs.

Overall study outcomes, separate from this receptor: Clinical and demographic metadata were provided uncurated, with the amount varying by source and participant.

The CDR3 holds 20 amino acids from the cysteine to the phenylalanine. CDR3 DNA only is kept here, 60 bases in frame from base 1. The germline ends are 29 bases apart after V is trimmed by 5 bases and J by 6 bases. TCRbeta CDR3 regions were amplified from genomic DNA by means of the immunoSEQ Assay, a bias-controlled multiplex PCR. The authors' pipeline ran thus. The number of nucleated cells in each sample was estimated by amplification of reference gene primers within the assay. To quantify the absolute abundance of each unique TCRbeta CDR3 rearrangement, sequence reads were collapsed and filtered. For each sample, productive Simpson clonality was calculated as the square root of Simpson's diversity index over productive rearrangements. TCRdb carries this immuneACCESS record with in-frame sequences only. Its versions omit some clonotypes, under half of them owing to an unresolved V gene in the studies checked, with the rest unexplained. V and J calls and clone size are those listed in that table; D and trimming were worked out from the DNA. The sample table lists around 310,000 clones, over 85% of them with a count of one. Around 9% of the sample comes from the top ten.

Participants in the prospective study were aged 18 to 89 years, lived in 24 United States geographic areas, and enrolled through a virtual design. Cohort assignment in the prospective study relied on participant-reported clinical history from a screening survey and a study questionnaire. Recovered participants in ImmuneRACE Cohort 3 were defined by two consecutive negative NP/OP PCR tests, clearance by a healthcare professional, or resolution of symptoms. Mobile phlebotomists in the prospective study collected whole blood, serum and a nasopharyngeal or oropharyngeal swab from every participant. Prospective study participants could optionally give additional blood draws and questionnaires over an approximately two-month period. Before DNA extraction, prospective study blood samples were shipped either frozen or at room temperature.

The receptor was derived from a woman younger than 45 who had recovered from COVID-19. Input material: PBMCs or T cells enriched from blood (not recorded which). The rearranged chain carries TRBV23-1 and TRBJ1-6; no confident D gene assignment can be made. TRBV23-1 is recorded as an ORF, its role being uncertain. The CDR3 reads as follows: CASSSIRKRFGVSCNSPLHF. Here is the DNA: TGCGCCAGCAGTTCCATTCGAAAGCGCTTCGGGGTCAGTTGTAATTCACCCCTCCACTTT.